These T cell receptor beta chains were read from a single sample in a study of blood T cells in healthy people across ages. TCRdb reprocessed the 5' RACE reads via MiXCR and lists one record per CDR3 protein. The repertoire holds 1.5 million to 2 million distinct CDR3 sequences, with around 42% as singletons. The sequenced sample was blood. The receptors shown here come from a human donor in good health. Both conserved end residues are part of each CDR3. Each record gives: CDR3 protein, CDR3 DNA, J gene, D gene, V gene, clone size. A D gene is named only where the DNA matches it firmly. Some rows have no size entry. The others give once, few or many, or a class for an expanded clone.

cdr3_aa: CASTPDSYGYTF
cdr3_nt: TGTGCCAGCACCCCGGACAGCTATGGCTACACCTTC
j_call: TRBJ1-2
d_call: .
v_call: TRBV2
clone_size: few

cdr3_aa: CASSLRPGTRSSYEQYF
cdr3_nt: TGTGCCAGCAGTTTACGCCCAGGGACACGAAGCTCCTACGAGCAGTACTTC
j_call: TRBJ2-7
d_call: .
v_call: TRBV6-6
clone_size: .

cdr3_aa: CASSPLGVRGYTF
cdr3_nt: TGTGCCAGCAGCCCCCTGGGGGTACGGGGCTACACCTTC
j_call: TRBJ1-2
d_call: .
v_call: TRBV7-9
clone_size: .

cdr3_aa: CAIGTHAGGQPQHF
cdr3_nt: TGTGCCATCGGTACGCACGCAGGGGGTCAGCCCCAGCATTTT
j_call: TRBJ1-5
d_call: TRBD1
v_call: TRBV10-3
clone_size: few

cdr3_aa: CASSLNLLPATTEAFF
cdr3_nt: TGTGCCAGCAGCTTAAATCTCCTTCCGGCAACCACTGAAGCTTTCTTT
j_call: TRBJ1-1
d_call: .
v_call: TRBV7-2
clone_size: .

cdr3_aa: CASIPNTGGNYGYTF
cdr3_nt: TGCGCCAGCATACCCAATACCGGCGGCAACTATGGCTACACCTTC
j_call: TRBJ1-2
d_call: .
v_call: TRBV5-1
clone_size: .

cdr3_aa: CASSLRPTGSNEKLFF
cdr3_nt: TGTGCCAGCAGCTTAAGGCCGACAGGGTCTAATGAAAAACTGTTTTTT
j_call: TRBJ1-4
d_call: TRBD1
v_call: TRBV7-6
clone_size: many

cdr3_aa: CASSLVSQNYEQYF
cdr3_nt: TGTGCCAGCAGCTTAGTATCGCAGAACTACGAGCAGTACTTC
j_call: TRBJ2-7
d_call: .
v_call: TRBV7-9
clone_size: few

cdr3_aa: CATSEGRGQGLGANVLTF
cdr3_nt: TGTGCCACCAGCGAGGGGAGAGGACAGGGGTTAGGGGCCAACGTCCTGACTTTC
j_call: TRBJ2-6
d_call: TRBD1
v_call: TRBV15
clone_size: .

cdr3_aa: CSAIRGEKLFF
cdr3_nt: TGCAGTGCTATACGAGGCGAAAAACTGTTTTTT
j_call: TRBJ1-4
d_call: .
v_call: TRBV20-1
clone_size: .

cdr3_aa: CATSRDRASSYEQYF
cdr3_nt: TGTGCCACCAGCAGAGACAGGGCGAGCTCCTACGAGCAGTACTTC
j_call: TRBJ2-7
d_call: .
v_call: TRBV15
clone_size: few

cdr3_aa: CASRHETVDTQYF
cdr3_nt: TGTGCCAGCAGACACGAGACAGTAGATACGCAGTATTTT
j_call: TRBJ2-3
d_call: .
v_call: TRBV6-2/TRBV6-3
clone_size: .

cdr3_aa: CASSTQGGSSGANVLTF
cdr3_nt: TGCGCCAGCAGCACCCAAGGCGGGTCCTCTGGGGCCAACGTCCTGACTTTC
j_call: TRBJ2-6
d_call: .
v_call: TRBV5-1
clone_size: .

cdr3_aa: CASSPDIFTDTQYF
cdr3_nt: TGCGCCAGCAGCCCGGACATTTTCACAGATACGCAGTATTTT
j_call: TRBJ2-3
d_call: .
v_call: TRBV5-1
clone_size: few

cdr3_aa: CSARERTGWSSPLHF
cdr3_nt: TGCAGTGCTAGAGAGAGGACAGGGTGGAGTTCACCCCTCCACTTT
j_call: TRBJ1-6
d_call: TRBD1
v_call: TRBV20-1
clone_size: few

cdr3_aa: CASIPMGLSGANVLTF
cdr3_nt: TGTGCCAGCATCCCAATGGGGCTCTCTGGGGCCAACGTCCTGACTTTC
j_call: TRBJ2-6
d_call: .
v_call: TRBV21-1
clone_size: few

cdr3_aa: CASSDPGQSTDTQYF
cdr3_nt: TGTGCCAGCAGTGATCCGGGACAGAGCACAGATACGCAGTATTTT
j_call: TRBJ2-3
d_call: TRBD1
v_call: TRBV25-1
clone_size: .

cdr3_aa: CASSPWTGLANYGYTF
cdr3_nt: TGTGCCAGCAGCCCATGGACAGGGCTAGCTAACTATGGCTACACCTTC
j_call: TRBJ1-2
d_call: TRBD1
v_call: TRBV7-6
clone_size: .

cdr3_aa: CATSRELAGGGSYNEQFF
cdr3_nt: TGTGCCACCAGCAGGGAACTAGCGGGGGGGGGCTCCTACAATGAGCAGTTCTTC
j_call: TRBJ2-1
d_call: TRBD2
v_call: TRBV15
clone_size: few

cdr3_aa: CAISGAWGRPYEQYF
cdr3_nt: TGTGCCATCAGCGGCGCTTGGGGGCGACCCTACGAGCAGTACTTC
j_call: TRBJ2-7
d_call: .
v_call: TRBV10-3
clone_size: few

cdr3_aa: CASSQTGGHGYTF
cdr3_nt: TGTGCCAGCAGCCAGACAGGGGGCCATGGCTACACCTTC
j_call: TRBJ1-2
d_call: TRBD1
v_call: TRBV7-9
clone_size: .

cdr3_aa: CASSDLGQPFYEQYF
cdr3_nt: TGTGCCAGCAGTGACTTGGGACAACCCTTCTACGAGCAGTACTTC
j_call: TRBJ2-7
d_call: .
v_call: TRBV2
clone_size: .

cdr3_aa: CSAGNSRDYQETQYF
cdr3_nt: TGCAGTGCTGGCAACTCCCGGGACTACCAAGAGACCCAGTACTTC
j_call: TRBJ2-5
d_call: .
v_call: TRBV20-1
clone_size: .

cdr3_aa: CASSPGSGTENQPQHF
cdr3_nt: TGTGCCAGCAGCCCCGGGTCTGGGACAGAAAATCAGCCCCAGCATTTT
j_call: TRBJ1-5
d_call: TRBD1
v_call: TRBV7-9
clone_size: .

cdr3_aa: CATLTTASGSCEQYF
cdr3_nt: TGTGCCACCCTTACGACGGCCTCAGGGTCCTGCGAGCAGTACTTC
j_call: TRBJ2-7
d_call: .
v_call: TRBV27
clone_size: .

cdr3_aa: CASSLVTGSYEQYF
cdr3_nt: TGTGCCAGCAGCTTAGTCACAGGGAGCTACGAGCAGTACTTC
j_call: TRBJ2-7
d_call: .
v_call: TRBV7-2
clone_size: many

cdr3_aa: CASSQDPSGGAGLNEQFF
cdr3_nt: TGTGCCAGCAGCCAAGACCCTAGCGGGGGGGCCGGGTTGAATGAGCAGTTCTTC
j_call: TRBJ2-1
d_call: TRBD2
v_call: TRBV4-2
clone_size: once

cdr3_aa: CSVGYWYTEAFF
cdr3_nt: TGCAGCGTTGGATATTGGTACACTGAAGCTTTCTTT
j_call: TRBJ1-1
d_call: .
v_call: TRBV29-1
clone_size: .

cdr3_aa: CSVEVMGADTQYF
cdr3_nt: TGCAGCGTTGAAGTAATGGGGGCAGATACGCAGTATTTT
j_call: TRBJ2-3
d_call: .
v_call: TRBV29-1
clone_size: few

cdr3_aa: CASSSETGRQQYF
cdr3_nt: TGTGCCAGCAGCTCTGAGACAGGTAGACAGCAGTACTTC
j_call: TRBJ2-7
d_call: .
v_call: TRBV7-2
clone_size: few

cdr3_aa: CASSGGLFNYEQYF
cdr3_nt: TGTGCCAGCAGTGGAGGACTCTTTAACTACGAGCAGTACTTC
j_call: TRBJ2-7
d_call: .
v_call: TRBV6-7
clone_size: .

cdr3_aa: CASITAGTGELFF
cdr3_nt: TGCGCCAGCATTACGGCCGGTACCGGGGAGCTGTTTTTT
j_call: TRBJ2-2
d_call: .
v_call: TRBV5-1
clone_size: few

cdr3_aa: CASSPGGQHYGYTF
cdr3_nt: TGTGCCAGCAGCCCAGGGGGTCAGCACTATGGCTACACCTTC
j_call: TRBJ1-2
d_call: TRBD1
v_call: TRBV25-1
clone_size: .

cdr3_aa: CASSSGTASGVSNQPQHF
cdr3_nt: TGTGCCAGCAGTTCCGGGACAGCCTCTGGGGTTAGCAATCAGCCCCAGCATTTT
j_call: TRBJ1-5
d_call: TRBD1
v_call: TRBV12-3/TRBV12-4
clone_size: few

cdr3_aa: CASSPGQDPSYGYTF
cdr3_nt: TGCGCCAGCAGCCCCGGACAGGACCCCAGCTATGGCTACACCTTC
j_call: TRBJ1-2
d_call: TRBD1
v_call: TRBV4-1
clone_size: few

cdr3_aa: CASSPTIRTDTQYF
cdr3_nt: TGTGCCAGCAGCCCAACTATACGCACAGATACGCAGTATTTT
j_call: TRBJ2-3
d_call: .
v_call: TRBV5-6
clone_size: few

cdr3_aa: CASSVMGGDTQYF
cdr3_nt: TGCGCCAGCAGTGTAATGGGGGGCGATACGCAGTATTTT
j_call: TRBJ2-3
d_call: .
v_call: TRBV10-2
clone_size: .

cdr3_aa: CSVSGTDRNEQFF
cdr3_nt: TGCAGCGTATCCGGGACAGATAGAAATGAGCAGTTCTTC
j_call: TRBJ2-1
d_call: TRBD1
v_call: TRBV29-1
clone_size: .

cdr3_aa: CASSLRGDRVTDTQYF
cdr3_nt: TGTGCCAGCAGCCTCAGAGGGGACAGGGTCACAGATACGCAGTATTTT
j_call: TRBJ2-3
d_call: TRBD1
v_call: TRBV9
clone_size: .

cdr3_aa: CASTRAGGLSYEQYF
cdr3_nt: TGTGCCAGCACCCGAGCGGGGGGTCTCTCCTACGAGCAGTACTTC
j_call: TRBJ2-7
d_call: TRBD2
v_call: TRBV6-2/TRBV6-3
clone_size: few

cdr3_aa: CASSYGTGQGDTQYF
cdr3_nt: TGTGCCAGCAGTTACGGGACAGGACAGGGAGATACGCAGTATTTT
j_call: TRBJ2-3
d_call: TRBD1
v_call: TRBV6-5
clone_size: .

cdr3_aa: CASSTLSDYYGYTF
cdr3_nt: TGTGCCAGTAGCACCTTATCAGACTACTATGGCTACACCTTC
j_call: TRBJ1-2
d_call: .
v_call: TRBV19
clone_size: .

cdr3_aa: CTSRRQGGETQYF
cdr3_nt: TGTACCAGCAGACGACAGGGAGGGGAGACCCAGTACTTC
j_call: TRBJ2-5
d_call: .
v_call: TRBV6-2/TRBV6-3
clone_size: .